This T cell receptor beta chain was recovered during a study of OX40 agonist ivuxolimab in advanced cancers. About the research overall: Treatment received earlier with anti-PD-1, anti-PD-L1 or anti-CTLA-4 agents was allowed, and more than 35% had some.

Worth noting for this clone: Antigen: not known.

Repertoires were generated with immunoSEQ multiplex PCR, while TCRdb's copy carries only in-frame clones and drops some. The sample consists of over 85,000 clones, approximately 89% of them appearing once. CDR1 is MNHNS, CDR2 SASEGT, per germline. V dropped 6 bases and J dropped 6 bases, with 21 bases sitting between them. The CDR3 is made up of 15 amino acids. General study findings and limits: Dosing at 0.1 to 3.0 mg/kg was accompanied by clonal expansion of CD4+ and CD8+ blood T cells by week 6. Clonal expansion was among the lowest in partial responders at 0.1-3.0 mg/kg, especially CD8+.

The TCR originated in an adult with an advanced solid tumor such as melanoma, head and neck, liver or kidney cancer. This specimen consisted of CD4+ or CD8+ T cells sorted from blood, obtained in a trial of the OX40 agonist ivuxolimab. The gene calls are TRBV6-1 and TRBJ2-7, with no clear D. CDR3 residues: CASRTRASLWSEQYF. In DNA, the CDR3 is TGTGCCAGCAGAACCCGGGCCTCCCTTTGGAGCGAGCAGTACTTC.